The rows below give T cell receptor beta chains drawn from one sample of a study of OX40 agonist ivuxolimab in advanced cancers. Profiled with immunoSEQ multiplex PCR; TCRdb holds only in-frame clones, not every one. The sample has tens of thousands of clones; roughly 90% are singletons. The sample consisted of CD4+ or CD8+ T cells sorted from blood, taken in a trial of the OX40 agonist ivuxolimab. Receptors were obtained from an adult with an advanced solid tumor such as melanoma, head and neck, liver or kidney cancer. CDR3s include the opening cysteine and the closing phenylalanine or tryptophan. D genes are given only for firm matches. Clone size is given for some rows only: seen once, a few or many times, or a class if the clone is expanded.

v_gene	d_gene	j_gene	abundance	CDR3nt	CDR3aa
TRBV11-3	TRBD1	TRBJ2-7	once	TGTGCCAGCAGCTTTTACCCAACAGGGGGCAGGGGCTACGAGCAGTACTTC	CASSFYPTGGRGYEQYF
TRBV30	TRBD1	TRBJ2-3	once	TGTGCCTGGAGTGGACAGGGTCCCCCAGATACGCAGTATTTT	CAWSGQGPPDTQYF
TRBV4-1	-	TRBJ2-2	-	TGCGCCAGCAGCCTAAGAGGGCAAATAGAAACCGGGGAGCTGTTTTTT	CASSLRGQIETGELFF
TRBV27	TRBD1	TRBJ1-2	-	TGTGCCAGCAGTTCGGGACAGGCCCCGATAAGTCTTAACTATGGCTACACCTTC	CASSSGQAPISLNYGYTF
TRBV6-5	-	TRBJ2-2	-	TGTGCCAGCAGTTTCCGGGAGATCGGCGGGGAGCTGTTTTTT	CASSFREIGGELFF
TRBV29-1	-	TRBJ1-1	-	TGCAGCGTTGAAAAGTGGGCTGAAGCTTTCTTT	CSVEKWAEAFF
TRBV4-3	-	TRBJ2-3	-	TGCGCCAGCAGCCAAGATCAGGGGGGGACACTCACAGATACGCAGTATTTT	CASSQDQGGTLTDTQYF
TRBV28	-	TRBJ2-1	-	TGTGCCAGCAGTTTAGCGGCGGGATGGGATGAGCAGTTCTTC	CASSLAAGWDEQFF
TRBV11-3	-	TRBJ2-1	once	TGTGCCAGCAGCATACTAGAGGATCCCTACAATGAGCAGTTCTTC	CASSILEDPYNEQFF
TRBV29-1	TRBD2	TRBJ2-1	-	TGCAGCGTTGATGGGCTAGCGGGCCGACCACAGCCCAATGAGCAGTTCTTC	CSVDGLAGRPQPNEQFF
TRBV6-5	-	TRBJ2-7	-	TGTGCCAGCAGTTTACTTCCCTACGAGCAGTACTTC	CASSLLPYEQYF
TRBV29-1	-	TRBJ2-1	-	TGCAGCGTTGAGGGTTTCCGGTTGTACAATGAGCAGTTCTTC	CSVEGFRLYNEQFF
TRBV2	TRBD2	TRBJ2-1	-	TGTGCCAGCACCGTGATAGCGGGAATCGATGAGCAGTTCTTC	CASTVIAGIDEQFF
TRBV30	TRBD2	TRBJ2-3	-	TGTGCCTGGAGTGACGAGCGGGAGGGTGGCACAGATACGCAGTATTTT	CAWSDEREGGTDTQYF
TRBV5-4	-	TRBJ2-7	-	TGTGCCAGCAGTGTGGCGGGGCCCTGGGTGGAGCAGTACTTC	CASSVAGPWVEQYF
TRBV6-5	-	TRBJ1-4	-	TGTGCCAGCAGTTACTTCACCGGGGAAAAACTGTTTTTT	CASSYFTGEKLFF
TRBV25-1	-	TRBJ2-3	-	TGTGCCAGCAGGGTGGGAATTGGTACGCAGTATTTT	CASRVGIGTQYF
TRBV9	-	TRBJ1-3	-	TGTGCCAGCAGGGGCGAGGGTACTGGAAACACCATATATTTT	CASRGEGTGNTIYF
TRBV5-6	-	TRBJ2-3	-	TGTGCCAGCAGGCCGATGAGCGGTTTAGCCACAGATACGCAGTATTTT	CASRPMSGLATDTQYF
TRBV27	-	TRBJ1-1	-	TGTGCCAGCAGTTTTGGGTCAGGGTTGGAGGCTTTCTTT	CASSFGSGLEAFF
TRBV9	-	TRBJ1-6	-	TGTGCCAGCAGCGTAGTGGCAGGGAATTCACCCCTCCACTTT	CASSVVAGNSPLHF
TRBV30	-	TRBJ1-6	-	TGTGCCTGGATGCAGGGTGGGTCCCTCCACTTT	CAWMQGGSLHF
TRBV27	TRBD1	TRBJ1-1	-	TGTGCCAGCAGTTACGGGACAGGGGTGAACACTGAAGCTTTCTTT	CASSYGTGVNTEAFF
TRBV4-3	-	TRBJ1-1	-	TGCGCCAGCAGCCAAGGTAGGACAGCCAACACTGGAGCTTTCTTT	CASSQGRTANTGAFF
TRBV25-1	-	TRBJ2-5	-	TGTGCCAGCAGTGACGGGTTACGGGAGACCCAGTACTTC	CASSDGLRETQYF
TRBV7-8	-	TRBJ1-1	few	TGTGCCAGCAGCCCCGATGTGAGGAGCGAAGCTTTCTTT	CASSPDVRSEAFF
TRBV11-2	-	TRBJ2-2	-	TGTGCCAGCAGCTTAGGAGCCAGAAAGCTGTTTTTT	CASSLGARKLFF
TRBV19	TRBD2	TRBJ2-2	-	TGTGCCAGTACCTCGGGGGGACTAGTTACCGGGGAGCTGTTTTTT	CASTSGGLVTGELFF
TRBV13	-	TRBJ2-5	-	TGTGCCAGCAGCCCATTCGGGGATTCCCAGTACTTC	CASSPFGDSQYF
TRBV4-2	TRBD2	TRBJ2-3	-	TGTGCCAGCAGCCAAGGGGCCGGGAGCGGGGCAGATACGCAGTATTTT	CASSQGAGSGADTQYF
TRBV6-4	-	TRBJ2-2	-	TGTGCCAGCAGTGACTCCTCAGGAGGCACCGGGGAGCTGTTTTTT	CASSDSSGGTGELFF
TRBV5-1	-	TRBJ1-5	-	TGCGCCAGCAGCTTGACCGGGGGCGGCAATCAGCCCCAGCATTTT	CASSLTGGGNQPQHF